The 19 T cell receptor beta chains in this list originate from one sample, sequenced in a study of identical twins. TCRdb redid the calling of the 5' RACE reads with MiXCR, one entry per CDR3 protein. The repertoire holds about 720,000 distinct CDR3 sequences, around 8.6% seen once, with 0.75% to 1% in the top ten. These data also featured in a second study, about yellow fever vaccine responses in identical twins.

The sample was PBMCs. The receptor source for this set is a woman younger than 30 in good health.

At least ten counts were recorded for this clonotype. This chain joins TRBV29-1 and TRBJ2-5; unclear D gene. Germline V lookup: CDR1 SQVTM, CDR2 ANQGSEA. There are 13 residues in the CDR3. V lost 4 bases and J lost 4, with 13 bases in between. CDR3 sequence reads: CSVVRQARETQYF. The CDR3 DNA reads TGCAGCGTTGTTAGGCAGGCCCGAGAGACCCAGTACTTC.

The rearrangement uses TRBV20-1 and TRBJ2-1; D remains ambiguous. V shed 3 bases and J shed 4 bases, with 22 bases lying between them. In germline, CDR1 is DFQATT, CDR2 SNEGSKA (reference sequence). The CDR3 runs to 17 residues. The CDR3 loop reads CSARRIGRLVDYNEQFF. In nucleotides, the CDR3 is TGCAGTGCTAGGCGGATTGGAAGACTGGTCGATTACAATGAGCAGTTCTTC.

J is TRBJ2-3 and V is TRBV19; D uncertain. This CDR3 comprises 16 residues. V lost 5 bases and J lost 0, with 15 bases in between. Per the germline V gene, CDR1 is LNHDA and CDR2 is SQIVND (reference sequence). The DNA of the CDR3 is TGTGCCAGTAGTCCCCTCTTCTTGGCTAGCACAGATACGCAGTATTTT. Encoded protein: CASSPLFLASTDTQYF.

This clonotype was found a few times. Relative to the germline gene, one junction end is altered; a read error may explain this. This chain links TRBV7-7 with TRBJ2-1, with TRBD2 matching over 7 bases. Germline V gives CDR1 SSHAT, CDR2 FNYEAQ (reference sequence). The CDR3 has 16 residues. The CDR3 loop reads CASSRGVSSSYNEQFF. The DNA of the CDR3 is TGTGCTAGCAGCCGGGGGGTTTCGAGCTCCTACAATGAGCAGTTCTTC.

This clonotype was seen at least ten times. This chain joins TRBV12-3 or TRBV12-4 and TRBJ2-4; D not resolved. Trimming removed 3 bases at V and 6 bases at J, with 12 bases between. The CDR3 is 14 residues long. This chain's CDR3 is CASSFITGLNIQYF. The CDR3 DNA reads TGTGCCAGCAGTTTTATTACCGGGCTAAACATTCAGTACTTC.

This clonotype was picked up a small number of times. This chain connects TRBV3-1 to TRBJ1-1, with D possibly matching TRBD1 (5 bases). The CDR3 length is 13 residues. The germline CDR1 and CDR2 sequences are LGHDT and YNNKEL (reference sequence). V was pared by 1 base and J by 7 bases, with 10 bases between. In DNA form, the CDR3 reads TGTGCCAGCAGCCAAGGGGGGGGAGGTGAAGCTTTCTTT. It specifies CASSQGGGGEAFF. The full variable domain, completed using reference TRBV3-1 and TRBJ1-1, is DTAVSQTPKYLVTQMGNDKSIKCEQNLGHDTMYWYKQDSKKFLKIMFSYNNKELIINETVPNRFSPKSPDKAHLNLHINSLELGDSAVYFCASSQGGGGEAFFGQGTRLTVV.

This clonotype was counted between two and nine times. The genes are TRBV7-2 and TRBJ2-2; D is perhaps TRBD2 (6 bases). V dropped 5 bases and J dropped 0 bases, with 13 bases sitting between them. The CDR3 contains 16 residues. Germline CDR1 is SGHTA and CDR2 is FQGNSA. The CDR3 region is CASSLRSGANTGELFF. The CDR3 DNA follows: TGTGCCAGCAGCCTCCGTAGCGGCGCGAACACCGGGGAGCTGTTTTTT.

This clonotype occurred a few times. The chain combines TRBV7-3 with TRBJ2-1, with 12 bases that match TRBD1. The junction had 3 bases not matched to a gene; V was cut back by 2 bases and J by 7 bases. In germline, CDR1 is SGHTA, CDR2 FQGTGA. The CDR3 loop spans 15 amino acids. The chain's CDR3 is CASSLGTGGVNEQFF. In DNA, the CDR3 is TGTGCCAGCAGCTTAGGGACAGGGGGCGTTAATGAGCAGTTCTTC.

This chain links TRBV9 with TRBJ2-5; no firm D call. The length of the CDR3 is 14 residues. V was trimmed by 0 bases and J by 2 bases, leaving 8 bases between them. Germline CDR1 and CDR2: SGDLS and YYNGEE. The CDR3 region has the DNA TGTGCCAGCAGCGTAGGGCTGCAACAAGAGACCCAGTACTTC. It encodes CASSVGLQQETQYF.

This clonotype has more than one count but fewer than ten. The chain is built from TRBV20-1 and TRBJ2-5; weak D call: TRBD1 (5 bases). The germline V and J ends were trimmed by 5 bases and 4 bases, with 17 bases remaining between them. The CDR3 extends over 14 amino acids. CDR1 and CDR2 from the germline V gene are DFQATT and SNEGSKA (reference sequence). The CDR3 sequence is CSAQPADGAETQYF. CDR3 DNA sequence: TGCAGTGCTCAACCCGCGGATGGGGCAGAGACCCAGTACTTC.

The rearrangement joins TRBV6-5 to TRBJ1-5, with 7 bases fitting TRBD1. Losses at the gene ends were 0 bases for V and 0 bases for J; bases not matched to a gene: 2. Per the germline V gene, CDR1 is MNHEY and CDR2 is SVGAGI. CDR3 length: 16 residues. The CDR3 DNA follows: TGTGCCAGCAGTTACTCCGGGACAGCTAGCAATCAGCCCCAGCATTTT. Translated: CASSYSGTASNQPQHF.

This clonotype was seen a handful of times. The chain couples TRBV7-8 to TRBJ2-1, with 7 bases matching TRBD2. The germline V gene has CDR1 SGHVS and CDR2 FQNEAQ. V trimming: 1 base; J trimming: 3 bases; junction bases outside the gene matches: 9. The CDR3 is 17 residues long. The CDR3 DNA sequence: TGTGCCAGCAGCTTAGAACAGCGGGGAAACTTCTACAATGAGCAGTTCTTC. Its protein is CASSLEQRGNFYNEQFF.

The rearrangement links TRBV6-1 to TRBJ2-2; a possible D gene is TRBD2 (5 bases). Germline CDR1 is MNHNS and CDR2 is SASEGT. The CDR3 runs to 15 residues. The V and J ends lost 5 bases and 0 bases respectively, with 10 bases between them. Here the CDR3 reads CASSPPGSNTGELFF. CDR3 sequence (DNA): TGTGCCAGCAGTCCCCCGGGGTCGAACACCGGGGAGCTGTTTTTT.

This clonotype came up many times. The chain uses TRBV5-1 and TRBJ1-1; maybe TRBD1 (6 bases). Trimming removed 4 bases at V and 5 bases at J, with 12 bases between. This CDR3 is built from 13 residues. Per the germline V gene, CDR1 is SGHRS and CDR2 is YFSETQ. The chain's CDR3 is CASSGVQGTEAFF. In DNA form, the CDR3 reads TGCGCCAGCAGCGGGGTCCAGGGGACTGAAGCTTTCTTT.

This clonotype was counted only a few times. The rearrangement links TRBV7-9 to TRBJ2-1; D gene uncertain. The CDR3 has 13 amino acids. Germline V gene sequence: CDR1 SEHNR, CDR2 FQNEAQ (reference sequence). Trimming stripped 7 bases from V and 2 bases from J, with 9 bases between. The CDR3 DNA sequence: TGTGCCAGCAACTACACAGCCTACAATGAGCAGTTCTTC. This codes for CASNYTAYNEQFF.

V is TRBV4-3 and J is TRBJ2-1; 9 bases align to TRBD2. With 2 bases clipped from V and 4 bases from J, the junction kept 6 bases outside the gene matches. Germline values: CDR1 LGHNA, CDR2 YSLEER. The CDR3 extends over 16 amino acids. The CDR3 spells CASSQRLAANYNEQFF. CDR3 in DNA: TGCGCCAGCAGCCAAAGACTAGCGGCAAATTACAATGAGCAGTTCTTC.

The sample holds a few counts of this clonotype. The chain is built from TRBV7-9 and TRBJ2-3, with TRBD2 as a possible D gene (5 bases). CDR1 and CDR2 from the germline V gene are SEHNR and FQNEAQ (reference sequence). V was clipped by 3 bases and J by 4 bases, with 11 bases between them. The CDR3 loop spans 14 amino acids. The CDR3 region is CASSFEGTADTQYF. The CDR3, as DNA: TGTGCCAGCAGCTTTGAGGGTACGGCAGATACGCAGTATTTT.

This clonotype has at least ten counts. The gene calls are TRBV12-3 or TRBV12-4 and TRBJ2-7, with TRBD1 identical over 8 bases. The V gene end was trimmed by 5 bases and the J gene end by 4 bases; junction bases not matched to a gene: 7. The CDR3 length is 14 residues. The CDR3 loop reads CASSGLTGAYEQYF. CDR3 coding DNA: TGTGCCAGCAGTGGACTGACAGGGGCTTACGAGCAGTACTTC.

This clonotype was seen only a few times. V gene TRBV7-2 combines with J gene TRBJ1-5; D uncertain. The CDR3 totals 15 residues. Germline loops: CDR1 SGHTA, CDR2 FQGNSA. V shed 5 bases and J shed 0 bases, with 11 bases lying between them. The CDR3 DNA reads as TGTGCCAGCAGCCCGGACGGGAATAGCAATCAGCCCCAGCATTTT. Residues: CASSPDGNSNQPQHF.